This TCR beta chain was found in a study of blood T cell repertoires in COVID-19. Using immunoSEQ multiplex PCR, the repertoire was profiled, and TCRdb retains in-frame clones only, with some absent. This table has a few hundred thousand clones, about 92% appearing once. The CDR3 contains 16 residues. The V gene's germline CDR1 is KGHSH and CDR2 LQKENI. V lost 5 bases and J 2 bases, leaving 18 bases between the germline ends. The TCR sequence derives from a woman aged 55-70 years with COVID-19, enrolled during active disease. Sequenced sample: peripheral blood. V and J are TRBV18 and TRBJ1-2, with a weak D call TRBD1 (5 bases). CDR3 sequence reads: CASSYTGRLGNYGYTF. CDR3 sequence (DNA): TGTGCCAGCTCATACACAGGACGACTAGGGAACTATGGCTACACCTTC. The variable domain in full, completed from reference TRBV18 and TRBJ1-2, reads NAGVMQNPRHLVRRRGQEARLRCSPMKGHSHVYWYRQLPEEGLKFMVYLQKENIIDESGMPKERFSAEFPKEGPSILRIQQVVRGDSAAYFCASSYTGRLGNYGYTFGSGTRLTVV.